This T cell receptor (beta chain) originates from a study of blood T cell repertoires in COVID-19. Study context: In each case, the material was cDNA or gDNA derived from T cells, B-cell-depleted T cells, or PBMCs.

This CDR3 comprises 15 residues. Germline V CDR1 and CDR2: MGHRA, YSYEKL. V lost 1 base to trimming and J lost 1 base, with 7 bases between them. As handled by the study authors: How many nucleated cells were present was estimated from reference gene primer amplification. The data were produced by immunoSEQ multiplex PCR, yet TCRdb's version contains in-frame clones alone and is incomplete. V, J and clone size were drawn from that table, and D and trimming were deduced from the DNA. Seen here are approximately 220,000 clones, about 85% observed once, and the top ten hold approximately 5.1%. The clonotype originates from a woman between 55 and 75 years old who had recovered from COVID-19. Sequencing was performed on peripheral blood. This chain connects TRBV4-1 to TRBJ2-2, with D maybe TRBD1 (6 bases). CDR3 protein: CASSQGRGNTGELFF. CDR3 nucleotides: TGCGCCAGCAGCCAAGGCAGGGGGAACACCGGGGAGCTGTTTTTT.